A single sample is the source of the 21 T cell receptor beta chains below, sequenced in a study of CD8+CD57+ T cells in acquired aplastic anemia. Profiles of TCR beta VDJ and CDR3 were generated from a genomic DNA template. One entry per CDR3 protein, called by TCRdb with MiXCR from the reads. The top ten hold about 60% of the sample, which has tens of thousands of distinct CDR3 sequences, less than 65% seen once. Patients sequenced had flow cytometry evidence of CD8+CD57+ cell expansion. The sequencing input was sorted CD4+, CD8+, or CD8+CD57+ T cells (not recorded which) from PBMCs. The receptors derive from a human donor with aplastic anemia.

Comment on this clonotype: One end of the junction varies from germline; a read error may be responsible. The chain couples TRBV19 to TRBJ2-7; no reliable D call. Germline assignment: CDR1 LNHDA and CDR2 SQIVND (reference sequence). CDR3 length: 14 residues. Here the CDR3 DNA reads TGTACCAGTAGTATGCAGCGTCAGTCCTACGAGCAGTACTTC. Its protein is CTSSMQRQSYEQYF.

The genes are TRBV10-3 and TRBJ1-2, with TRBD1 as a possible D gene (6 bases). Germline values: CDR1 ENHRY, CDR2 SYGVKD. The CDR3 is made up of 14 amino acids. The V end was cut by 3 bases, the J end by 4 bases, with 12 bases between. CDR3 DNA: TGTGCCATCAGTGATGGCCCGGGGGCCTATGGCTACACCTTC. It yields the protein CAISDGPGAYGYTF.

This clonotype was counted at least ten times. In DNA, the CDR3 is TGTGCCAGCAGCGTAGCTCTGGGGGCAGCGGACACTGAAGCTTTCTTT. Its translation: CASSVALGAADTEAFF. J is TRBJ1-1 and V is TRBV9; tentatively, D is TRBD1 (6 bases). Germline CDR1 and CDR2: SGDLS and YYNGEE. V lost 0 bases and J lost 3, with 15 bases in between. The CDR3 covers 16 residues.

Turning to this clonotype: A much larger clone sits a single nucleotide away, making a read error possible. V is TRBV4-2 and J is TRBJ1-1; 12 bases are a match to TRBD1. The CDR3 extends over 15 amino acids. CDR1 is LGHNA, CDR2 YNFKEQ, per germline. The CDR3 DNA is TGTGCCAGCAGCCAAGGGGAGGGACAGGGGGCTGAAGCTCTCTTT. It is translated as CASSQGEGQGAEALF.

This chain connects TRBV10-3 to TRBJ2-7; 7 bases are shared with TRBD2. The ends lost 4 bases at V and 3 bases at J; junction bases unmatched: 3. Germline loops: CDR1 ENHRY, CDR2 SYGVKD. The CDR3 length is 13 residues. CDR3 protein: CAISGGTNYEQYF. CDR3 DNA sequence: TGTGCCATCAGTGGAGGGACTAACTACGAGCAGTACTTC.

J is TRBJ1-2 and V is TRBV5-1; tentatively, D is TRBD1 (5 bases). V was shortened by 4 bases and J by 8 bases, with 18 bases between the two germline ends. The CDR3 spans 14 residues. In germline, CDR1 is SGHRS, CDR2 YFSETQ. For the CDR3, the DNA is TGCGCCAGCAGCGAGGGGCCTGGGGGGACCGGCTACACCTTC. This translates into CASSEGPGGTGYTF. The whole variable domain, remainder taken from reference TRBV5-1 and TRBJ1-2, is KAGVTQTPRYLIKTRGQQVTLSCSPISGHRSVSWYQQTPGQGLQFLFEYFSETQRNKGNFPGRFSGRQFSNSRSEMNVSTLELGDSALYLCASSEGPGGTGYTFGSGTRLTVV.

This clonotype was recorded only once. This rearrangement joins TRBV7-9 to TRBJ2-2, with a possible D match to TRBD2 (5 bases). V was shortened by 6 bases and J by 5 bases, with 10 bases between the two germline ends. Germline V CDR1 and CDR2: SEHNR, FQNEAQ (reference sequence). This CDR3 has 13 amino acids. The DNA for the CDR3 is TGTGCCAGCAGTGGTCGGGGAACCGGGGAGCTGTTTTTT. This gives the protein CASSGRGTGELFF. The whole variable domain, filled in from reference TRBV7-9 and TRBJ2-2, reads DTGVSQNPRHKITKRGQNVTFRCDPISEHNRLYWYRQTLGQGPEFLTYFQNEAQLEKSRLLSDRFSAERPKGSFSTLEIQRTEQGDSAMYLCASSGRGTGELFFGEGSRLTVL.

The sample holds many counts of this clonotype. The chain uses TRBV5-6 and TRBJ1-3; D is uncertain. This CDR3 region has 13 residues. V was pared by 1 base and J by 4 bases, with 6 bases between. Per the germline V gene, CDR1 is SGHDT and CDR2 is YYEEEE. The CDR3 DNA follows: TGTGCCAGCAGCTTGTACGGGGGAAACACCATATATTTT. It specifies CASSLYGGNTIYF.

The gene calls are TRBV29-1 and TRBJ2-1; 11 positions agree with TRBD1. V shed 7 bases and J 4 bases; nucleotides not matched to a gene: 6. The germline V gene encodes CDR1 SQVTM and CDR2 ANQGSEA. CDR3 length: 14 amino acids. CDR3 nucleotides: TGCAGCGCCGGGGACAGGGGGGCATACAATGAGCAGTTCTTC. Its translation: CSAGDRGAYNEQFF.

This chain connects TRBV7-6 to TRBJ1-2; tentative D call: TRBD1 (5 bases). The CDR3 contains 12 residues. The germline gives CDR1 SGHVS, CDR2 FNYEAQ. The ends were cut back, 4 bases at V and 8 bases at J, with 11 bases in the middle. Here the CDR3 DNA reads TGTGCCAGCAGCTCAGGGCTGGAAGGCTACACCTTC. This translates into CASSSGLEGYTF.

The genes are TRBV7-6 and TRBJ1-1; 8 bases are a match to TRBD1. The CDR3 is made up of 17 amino acids. V was clipped by 1 base and J by 5 bases; unmatched bases: 12. Germline V gene data show CDR1 as SGHVS and CDR2 as FNYEAQ. The CDR3 nucleotides read TGTGCCAGCAGCTTAGTAACCACGGGACAGGCGGTAACTGAAGCTTTCTTT. It encodes CASSLVTTGQAVTEAFF.

The J gene is TRBJ2-7, the V gene TRBV25-1; 8 nucleotides line up with TRBD1. J lost 2 bases, V lost 8 bases, and 8 bases had no gene match. CDR3 length: 14 amino acids. Per the germline V gene, CDR1 is MGHDK and CDR2 is SYGVNS. This CDR3 reads CASGVGTGPYEQYF. CDR3 nucleotide sequence: TGTGCCAGCGGTGTCGGGACAGGTCCCTACGAGCAGTACTTC.

The genes are TRBV2 and TRBJ2-7; the match to TRBD1 covers 8 bases. Germline assignment: CDR1 SNHLY and CDR2 FYNNEI. The CDR3 is 16 amino acids. V gave up 2 bases and J gave up 3 bases; unmatched junction bases: 9. CDR3 sequence: CASSEWLDRAGYEQYF. The CDR3 coding sequence is TGTGCCAGCAGTGAATGGTTGGACAGGGCCGGCTACGAGCAGTACTTC.

V gene TRBV20-1 combines with J gene TRBJ1-1; the match to TRBD1 covers 7 bases. The V gene end was trimmed by 7 bases and the J gene end by 0 bases; junction bases not matched to a gene: 8. The germline V gene has CDR1 DFQATT and CDR2 SNEGSKA (reference sequence). The CDR3 length is 14 residues. CDR3 amino acids: CSDKRQGMNTEAFF. The CDR3 region has the DNA TGCAGTGACAAACGACAGGGTATGAACACTGAAGCTTTCTTT.

As DNA, the CDR3 is TGTGCCAGCAGCCCACGGGGGGCGGGGGCCATCTCTGAGCAGTTCTTC. This encodes CASSPRGAGAISEQFF. The rearrangement links TRBV25-1 to TRBJ2-1; maybe TRBD2 (7 bases). CDR1 is MGHDK, CDR2 SYGVNS, per germline. CDR3 length equals 16 residues. Trimming stripped 6 bases from V and 9 bases from J, with 24 bases between.

The chain joins TRBV24-1 to TRBJ1-3; D remains unclear. Germline lookup yields CDR1 KGHDR and CDR2 SFDVKD. V was trimmed by 1 base and J by 0 bases, leaving 9 bases between them. The CDR3 loop spans 16 amino acids. The DNA for the CDR3 is TGTGCCACCAGTGATTTTCCCGGTAACTCTGGAAACACCATATATTTT. Protein: CATSDFPGNSGNTIYF.

The chain carries TRBV5-1 and TRBJ2-7, with 7 bases that match TRBD1. Germline loops: CDR1 SGHRS, CDR2 YFSETQ. V was pared by 4 bases and J by 4 bases, with 11 bases of the junction left unmatched. This CDR3 has 15 residues. The CDR3 protein is CASSQYGTAGYEQYF. As DNA, the CDR3 is TGCGCCAGCAGCCAGTACGGGACAGCTGGTTACGAGCAGTACTTC.

V gene TRBV10-3 combines with J gene TRBJ2-5, with 9 bases fitting TRBD2. Germline V gene sequence: CDR1 ENHRY, CDR2 SYGVKD. J was trimmed by 2 bases and V by 0 bases; bases with no gene match: 13. The CDR3 totals 19 residues. The CDR3 region is CAISESFPSGTRAQETQYF. In DNA, the CDR3 is TGTGCCATCAGTGAGTCGTTTCCTAGCGGGACCAGGGCGCAAGAGACCCAGTACTTC.

A single count supports this clonotype. CDR3 sequence reads: CASSTDPRLGYGYTF. CDR3 DNA: TGTGCCAGTAGCACCGACCCCCGTCTGGGGTATGGCTACACCTTC. This chain joins TRBV19 and TRBJ1-2; D unresolved. The V end was cut by 6 bases, the J end by 5 bases, with 19 bases between. The CDR3 is 15 amino acids. Germline-derived CDR1 and CDR2 are LNHDA and SQIVND (reference sequence).

The chain employs TRBV25-1 and TRBJ2-7; 12 bases map to TRBD1. In germline, CDR1 is MGHDK, CDR2 SYGVNS. After removal of 6 bases from V and 7 bases from J, the junction contained 22 bases not matched to a gene. The CDR3 runs to 19 residues. CDR3 residues: CASRFIPMNRDRGPREQYF. The DNA for the CDR3 is TGTGCCAGCAGATTTATCCCCATGAACCGGGACAGGGGGCCTCGTGAGCAGTACTTC.

V and J are TRBV7-2 and TRBJ1-5, with D possibly TRBD1 on 6 matching bases. There are 15 residues in the CDR3. The V gene's germline CDR1 is SGHTA and CDR2 FQGNSA. The V gene lost 5 bases and the J gene lost 4 bases, with 15 bases spanning the gap. The chain's CDR3 is CASSLPDRQNQPQHF. The CDR3 region has the DNA TGTGCCAGCAGCCTACCCGACAGGCAGAATCAGCCCCAGCATTTT.